This T cell receptor beta chain came from a study of T cell responses to AZD1222 COVID-19 vaccine. Study background: Investigators merged groups given second doses at roughly 4 or roughly 12 weeks.

With regard to this clone: Its target is unknown.

Trimming pared 0 bases from V and 8 bases from J, leaving 5 bases between. The CDR3 spans 11 residues. In germline, CDR1 is MNHNS, CDR2 SASEGT. Method: immunoSEQ multiplex PCR; TCRdb's copy keeps in-frame clones and lacks some. The table includes 55,000 to 65,000 clones, 85% detected once. Study results and limitations: White British ancestry dominated among donors, who included more females, and clonal diversity was possibly underestimated.

V and J are TRBV6-1 and TRBJ2-7; no clear D. The source of this sequence is an adult in good health. This specimen was peripheral blood, taken on day 0 of AZD1222 vaccination. The CDR3 nucleotides read TGTGCCAGCAGTGAAGCCCCAAAGCAGTACTTC. Protein sequence: CASSEAPKQYF.